A selection of T cell receptor beta chains follows, all from one sample in a study of blood T cell repertoires in COVID-19. Libraries were prepared by immunoSEQ multiplex PCR; TCRdb keeps only in-frame clonotypes and omits some of them. The repertoire holds roughly 280,000 clones, with 70% to 90% as singletons. Sequenced material: peripheral blood. The receptors stem from a man aged 18 to 29 with active or convalescent COVID-19. The CDR3 runs from the conserved cysteine through the conserved F or W. Each record gives: D gene, V gene, J gene, clone size, CDR3 DNA, CDR3 protein. D genes are given only for firm matches. Only some rows state a clone size, as once, few, many or a class for expanded clones.

D gene: TRBD1; V gene: TRBV27; J gene: TRBJ1-5; clone size: .; CDR3 DNA: TGTGCCAGCAGTGCCGGACAGGGAGTGAGTCAGCCCCAGCATTTT; CDR3 protein: CASSAGQGVSQPQHF
D gene: .; V gene: TRBV30; J gene: TRBJ2-7; clone size: .; CDR3 DNA: TGTGCCTGGAGTGTAACTTCCTACGAGCAGTACTTC; CDR3 protein: CAWSVTSYEQYF
D gene: TRBD2; V gene: TRBV29-1; J gene: TRBJ2-3; clone size: .; CDR3 DNA: TGCAGCGTTGCGGGAGGGCAGGACACAGATACGCAGTATTTT; CDR3 protein: CSVAGGQDTDTQYF
D gene: .; V gene: TRBV29-1; J gene: TRBJ2-6; clone size: once; CDR3 DNA: TGCAGCGTGATGGGACTGACCTCTGGGGCCAACGTCCTGACTTTC; CDR3 protein: CSVMGLTSGANVLTF
D gene: .; V gene: TRBV3-1/TRBV3-2; J gene: TRBJ1-2; clone size: many; CDR3 DNA: TGTGCCAGCAGCCCCCCGGGCTGGGAGGGCGGCTACACCTTC; CDR3 protein: CASSPPGWEGGYTF
D gene: TRBD2; V gene: TRBV5-1; J gene: TRBJ2-3; clone size: .; CDR3 DNA: TGCGCCAGCAGCTTGGGGGCTAGCGGGAAGTCTAGCACAGATACGCAGTATTTT; CDR3 protein: CASSLGASGKSSTDTQYF
D gene: .; V gene: TRBV5-5; J gene: TRBJ2-7; clone size: .; CDR3 DNA: TGTGCCAGCAGCCGGGATTACGAGCAGTACTTC; CDR3 protein: CASSRDYEQYF
D gene: .; V gene: TRBV11-3; J gene: TRBJ1-1; clone size: .; CDR3 DNA: TGTGCCAGCAGCTTCCACAGGATCGGAGAAGCTTTCTTT; CDR3 protein: CASSFHRIGEAFF
D gene: .; V gene: TRBV7-2; J gene: TRBJ2-3; clone size: once; CDR3 DNA: TGTGCCAGCAGCTTACGGCAGGGGCTAACAGATACGCAGTATTTT; CDR3 protein: CASSLRQGLTDTQYF
D gene: .; V gene: TRBV28; J gene: TRBJ2-3; clone size: few; CDR3 DNA: TGTGCCAGCAGTTTAACCGGGGTTCGTAGGACAGATACGCAGTATTTT; CDR3 protein: CASSLTGVRRTDTQYF
D gene: TRBD2; V gene: TRBV29-1; J gene: TRBJ2-7; clone size: .; CDR3 DNA: TGCAGCGGGATCCGGGGGGGCGGCTCCTACGAGCAGTACTTC; CDR3 protein: CSGIRGGGSYEQYF
D gene: .; V gene: TRBV7-9; J gene: TRBJ1-5; clone size: .; CDR3 DNA: TGTGCCAGCAGCTTAGGGGCAGGGTATAGCAATCAGCCCCAGCATTTT; CDR3 protein: CASSLGAGYSNQPQHF
D gene: .; V gene: TRBV7-2; J gene: TRBJ1-5; clone size: .; CDR3 DNA: TGTGCCAGCAGGCGGGACCTTAATCAGCCCCAGCATTTT; CDR3 protein: CASRRDLNQPQHF
D gene: TRBD2; V gene: TRBV5-4; J gene: TRBJ2-1; clone size: once; CDR3 DNA: TGTGCCAGCAGCTCTAGCGGGAGCTACAATGAGCAGTTCTTC; CDR3 protein: CASSSSGSYNEQFF
D gene: .; V gene: TRBV7-2; J gene: TRBJ2-7; clone size: .; CDR3 DNA: TGTGCCAGCAGCTCCCCAGAATCGAGGGAGCAGTACTTC; CDR3 protein: CASSSPESREQYF
D gene: TRBD1; V gene: TRBV5-1; J gene: TRBJ2-7; clone size: few; CDR3 DNA: TGCGCCAGCAGCCGTAGACAGGGCCACGAGCAGTACTTC; CDR3 protein: CASSRRQGHEQYF
D gene: TRBD2; V gene: TRBV3-1/TRBV3-2; J gene: TRBJ2-7; clone size: .; CDR3 DNA: TGTGCCAGCCCCGGACTAGCGGAGTCTCTCTCCTACGAGCAGTACTTC; CDR3 protein: CASPGLAESLSYEQYF
D gene: TRBD2; V gene: TRBV28; J gene: TRBJ2-5; clone size: .; CDR3 DNA: TGTGCCAGCTTCAGACTAGCGGGAGATGGAGAGACCCAGTACTTC; CDR3 protein: CASFRLAGDGETQYF
D gene: TRBD1; V gene: TRBV27; J gene: TRBJ2-5; clone size: once; CDR3 DNA: TGTGCCAGCAGCGCAATTCCCGTGATGACAGGGCTGGAGACCCAGTACTTC; CDR3 protein: CASSAIPVMTGLETQYF
D gene: TRBD2; V gene: TRBV5-1; J gene: TRBJ2-5; clone size: .; CDR3 DNA: TGCGCCAGCAGCAAAGGACTAGCGGGGTCGGAGACCCAGTACTTC; CDR3 protein: CASSKGLAGSETQYF
D gene: TRBD1; V gene: TRBV13; J gene: TRBJ1-4; clone size: .; CDR3 DNA: TGTGCCAGCAGTATAGAGGGGGCGTCGGATGAAAAACTGTTTTTT; CDR3 protein: CASSIEGASDEKLFF
D gene: TRBD1; V gene: TRBV28; J gene: TRBJ1-2; clone size: .; CDR3 DNA: TGTGCCAGCAGACCACAGGGGGCTGGTGGCTACACCTTC; CDR3 protein: CASRPQGAGGYTF
D gene: TRBD1; V gene: TRBV28; J gene: TRBJ1-2; clone size: .; CDR3 DNA: TGTGCCAGCAGTTTAACAACAGGGGGCGGTGGCTACACCTTC; CDR3 protein: CASSLTTGGGGYTF
D gene: TRBD1; V gene: TRBV7-9; J gene: TRBJ1-3; clone size: .; CDR3 DNA: TGTGCCAGCGCTACAGGGGATCCCGGAAACACCATATATTTT; CDR3 protein: CASATGDPGNTIYF
D gene: TRBD2; V gene: TRBV15; J gene: TRBJ2-3; clone size: .; CDR3 DNA: TGTGCCACCAGCAGAGATCGGGGGGGCCTCACAGATACGCAGTATTTT; CDR3 protein: CATSRDRGGLTDTQYF
D gene: .; V gene: TRBV24-1; J gene: TRBJ2-2; clone size: .; CDR3 DNA: TGTGCCACCAGCAGGCGGGACAGAAACACCGGGGAGCTGTTTTTT; CDR3 protein: CATSRRDRNTGELFF
D gene: TRBD2; V gene: TRBV6-2/TRBV6-3; J gene: TRBJ2-5; clone size: .; CDR3 DNA: TGTGCCAGCAGCCCACTAGCGGACCGGTGGGAGACCCAGTACTTC; CDR3 protein: CASSPLADRWETQYF
D gene: TRBD2; V gene: TRBV6-1; J gene: TRBJ2-1; clone size: once; CDR3 DNA: TGTGCCAGCAGTGAACTAGCGGGGGGGAGCGATGAGCAGTTCTTC; CDR3 protein: CASSELAGGSDEQFF
D gene: .; V gene: TRBV7-6; J gene: TRBJ1-1; clone size: .; CDR3 DNA: TGTGCCAGCAGCTCCGTCCTCCGGGACGGCTATTCGGGGGCTGAAGCTTTCTTT; CDR3 protein: CASSSVLRDGYSGAEAFF
D gene: .; V gene: TRBV3-1/TRBV3-2; J gene: TRBJ2-3; clone size: .; CDR3 DNA: TGTGCCAGCAGCCAGGCATGGGATACGCAGTATTTT; CDR3 protein: CASSQAWDTQYF
D gene: TRBD1; V gene: TRBV6-2/TRBV6-3; J gene: TRBJ2-1; clone size: .; CDR3 DNA: TGTGCCAGCAGTTTATCAGGGGGCAGTGAGCAGTTCTTC; CDR3 protein: CASSLSGGSEQFF
D gene: .; V gene: TRBV6-5; J gene: TRBJ1-1; clone size: .; CDR3 DNA: TGTGCCAGCACCTATGAGGCAGGGCTAGAAGCTTTCTTT; CDR3 protein: CASTYEAGLEAFF
D gene: .; V gene: TRBV12-5; J gene: TRBJ1-6; clone size: .; CDR3 DNA: TGTGCTAGTGGTTTGGTCAGTAATTCACCCCTCCACTTT; CDR3 protein: CASGLVSNSPLHF
D gene: .; V gene: TRBV9; J gene: TRBJ1-6; clone size: .; CDR3 DNA: TGTGCCAGCAGCCCCAGGGTTACTAATTCACCCCTCCACTTT; CDR3 protein: CASSPRVTNSPLHF
D gene: .; V gene: TRBV19; J gene: TRBJ1-5; clone size: .; CDR3 DNA: TGTGCCAGTAGTATCGACAGATACAATCAGCCCCAGCATTTT; CDR3 protein: CASSIDRYNQPQHF
D gene: TRBD1; V gene: TRBV3-1/TRBV3-2; J gene: TRBJ2-2; clone size: .; CDR3 DNA: TGTGCCAGTAGGGGACAGTCGAACACCGGGGAGCTGTTTTTT; CDR3 protein: CASRGQSNTGELFF
D gene: .; V gene: TRBV2; J gene: TRBJ1-5; clone size: .; CDR3 DNA: TGTGCCAGCAGTGGACAGCATCAGCCCCAGCATTTT; CDR3 protein: CASSGQHQPQHF
D gene: TRBD2; V gene: TRBV7-2; J gene: TRBJ2-1; clone size: once; CDR3 DNA: TGTGCCAGCAGCCCGGGACTAGCGGGGGGTAGCTCCTACAATGAGCAGTTCTTC; CDR3 protein: CASSPGLAGGSSYNEQFF
D gene: TRBD1; V gene: TRBV6-5; J gene: TRBJ1-2; clone size: .; CDR3 DNA: TGTGCCAGCAGCGGGACAGGGAACTATGGCTACACCTTC; CDR3 protein: CASSGTGNYGYTF
D gene: TRBD1; V gene: TRBV6-1; J gene: TRBJ1-6; clone size: .; CDR3 DNA: TGTGCCAGCAGTGAAGGGACAGGGAATTCACCCCTCCACTTT; CDR3 protein: CASSEGTGNSPLHF
D gene: .; V gene: TRBV10-3; J gene: TRBJ1-1; clone size: .; CDR3 DNA: TGTGCCATCAGTGAGGGCGGACAGAGGAACACTGAAGCTTTCTTT; CDR3 protein: CAISEGGQRNTEAFF
D gene: .; V gene: TRBV6-5; J gene: TRBJ2-5; clone size: .; CDR3 DNA: TGTGCCAGCAGTTACGTTATAGCCCTAGGGGTAGAGACCCAGTACTTC; CDR3 protein: CASSYVIALGVETQYF
D gene: .; V gene: TRBV27; J gene: TRBJ1-5; clone size: .; CDR3 DNA: TGTGCCAGCAGTCTACACCGGGACAAGGGGAATCAGCCCCAGCATTTT; CDR3 protein: CASSLHRDKGNQPQHF
D gene: .; V gene: TRBV12-3/TRBV12-4; J gene: TRBJ1-2; clone size: .; CDR3 DNA: TGTGCCAGCAGCCAGGGGACGGGCCTTGGCTACACCTTC; CDR3 protein: CASSQGTGLGYTF
D gene: TRBD2; V gene: TRBV24-1; J gene: TRBJ2-5; clone size: .; CDR3 DNA: TGTGCCACCAGCTGGACTAGCGGGGGGACCCAGTACTTC; CDR3 protein: CATSWTSGGTQYF
D gene: .; V gene: TRBV9; J gene: TRBJ2-3; clone size: .; CDR3 DNA: TGTGCCAGCAGCCCCAGTGGTATTACCACAGATACGCAGTATTTT; CDR3 protein: CASSPSGITTDTQYF
D gene: TRBD2; V gene: TRBV11-2; J gene: TRBJ2-2; clone size: .; CDR3 DNA: TGTGCCAGCACCCGGGGACTAGCGGGAGTTGGTACCGGGGAGCTGTTTTTT; CDR3 protein: CASTRGLAGVGTGELFF
D gene: TRBD1; V gene: TRBV7-2; J gene: TRBJ1-2; clone size: .; CDR3 DNA: TGTGCCAGCAGCTTAGCGGGGACAGGTTCACCCCATGGCTACACCTTC; CDR3 protein: CASSLAGTGSPHGYTF
D gene: .; V gene: TRBV27; J gene: TRBJ1-1; clone size: .; CDR3 DNA: TGTGCCAGCAGTTTATTACAGTACACTGAAGCTTTCTTT; CDR3 protein: CASSLLQYTEAFF
D gene: .; V gene: TRBV5-1; J gene: TRBJ2-1; clone size: .; CDR3 DNA: TGCGCCAGCGGCTCCCAGTTTAGGAGTGATGAGCAGTTCTTC; CDR3 protein: CASGSQFRSDEQFF
D gene: TRBD2; V gene: TRBV27; J gene: TRBJ2-5; clone size: .; CDR3 DNA: TGTGCCAGCACCCAAAGGGGAGGGCAAGAGACCCAGTACTTC; CDR3 protein: CASTQRGGQETQYF
D gene: .; V gene: TRBV5-1; J gene: TRBJ1-4; clone size: .; CDR3 DNA: TGCGCCAGCCGCCCGGTTGCAACTAATGAAAAACTGTTTTTT; CDR3 protein: CASRPVATNEKLFF
D gene: .; V gene: TRBV4-3; J gene: TRBJ2-7; clone size: .; CDR3 DNA: TGCGCCAGCAGCCAAGATGGGCAGGGGACCCGAGTGGAGCAGTACTTC; CDR3 protein: CASSQDGQGTRVEQYF
D gene: TRBD2; V gene: TRBV11-2; J gene: TRBJ2-7; clone size: .; CDR3 DNA: TGTGCCAGCAGCTCATTAGCGGGAGGGATCCTCCACGAGCAGTACTTC; CDR3 protein: CASSSLAGGILHEQYF
D gene: .; V gene: TRBV5-6; J gene: TRBJ2-1; clone size: .; CDR3 DNA: TGTGCCAGCTTCCGTGGGGCTACCTACAATGAGCAGTTCTTC; CDR3 protein: CASFRGATYNEQFF
D gene: TRBD2; V gene: TRBV5-1; J gene: TRBJ2-5; clone size: .; CDR3 DNA: TGCGCCAGCAGCGACGGGAGGGGCGGGGGGATTCAAGAGACCCAGTACTTC; CDR3 protein: CASSDGRGGGIQETQYF